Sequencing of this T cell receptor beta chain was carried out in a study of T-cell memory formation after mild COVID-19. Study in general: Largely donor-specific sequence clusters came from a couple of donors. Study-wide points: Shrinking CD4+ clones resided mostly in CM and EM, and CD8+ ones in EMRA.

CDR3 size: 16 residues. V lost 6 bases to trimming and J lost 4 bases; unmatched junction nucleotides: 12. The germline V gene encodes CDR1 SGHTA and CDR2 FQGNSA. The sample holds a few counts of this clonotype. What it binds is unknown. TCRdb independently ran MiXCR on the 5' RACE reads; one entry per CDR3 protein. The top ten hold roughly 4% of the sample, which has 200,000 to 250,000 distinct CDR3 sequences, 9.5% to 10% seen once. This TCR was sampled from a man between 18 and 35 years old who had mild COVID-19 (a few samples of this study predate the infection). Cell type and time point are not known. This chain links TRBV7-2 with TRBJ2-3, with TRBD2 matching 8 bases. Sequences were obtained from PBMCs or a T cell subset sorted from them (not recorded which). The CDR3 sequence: CASRPGRGGRADTQYF. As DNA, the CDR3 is TGTGCCAGCAGGCCAGGTCGGGGGGGTCGCGCAGATACGCAGTATTTT.